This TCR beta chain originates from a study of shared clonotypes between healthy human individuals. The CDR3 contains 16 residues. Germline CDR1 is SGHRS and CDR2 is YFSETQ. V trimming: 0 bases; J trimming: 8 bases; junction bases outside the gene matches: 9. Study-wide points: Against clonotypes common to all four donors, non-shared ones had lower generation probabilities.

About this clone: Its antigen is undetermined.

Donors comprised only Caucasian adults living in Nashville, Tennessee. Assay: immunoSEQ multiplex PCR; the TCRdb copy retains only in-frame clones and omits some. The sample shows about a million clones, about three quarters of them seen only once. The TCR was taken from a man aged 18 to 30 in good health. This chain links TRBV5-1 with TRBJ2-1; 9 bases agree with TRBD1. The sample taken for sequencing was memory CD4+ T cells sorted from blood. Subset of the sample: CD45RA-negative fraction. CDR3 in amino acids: CASSLGGTGITYEQFF. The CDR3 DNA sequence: TGCGCCAGCAGCTTGGGCGGGACAGGGATTACGTATGAGCAGTTCTTC.